The entry that follows covers one T cell receptor beta chain sequence. Per the original methods: The assay estimated nucleated cells by amplifying reference gene primers. The assay was immunoSEQ multiplex PCR, and TCRdb's table has in-frame clones only and misses some. V and J calls plus clone size are reproduced from that table; the DNA served to infer D and trimming. The sample has some 35,000 clones; more than 85% are singletons. These data are taken from a study of blood T cell repertoires in COVID-19. As for the study in general: Italy, Spain and the United States were the sources of the convalescent and acute COVID-19 samples. In each case, the material was cDNA or gDNA derived from T cells, B-cell-depleted T cells, or PBMCs.

V shed 9 bases, J shed 3 bases, and the junction held 6 bases outside the gene matches. CDR3 length: 14 residues. Germline V lookup: CDR1 MNHEY, CDR2 SVGAGI. The chain employs TRBV6-5 and TRBJ2-5; 11 nucleotides line up with TRBD2. Sequenced material: peripheral blood. The TCR sequence derives from a man aged 65 to 79 with acute or convalescent COVID-19. DNA for the CDR3: TGTGCCAGTCGTGGGACTAGCGGCGAAGAGACCCAGTACTTC. Translation: CASRGTSGEETQYF.